This record looks at one TCR beta chain sequence and its context. 60 Vbeta and 13 Jbeta primers were used in PCR. The table came from immunoSEQ multiplex PCR; TCRdb's copy has only in-frame clones and leaves some out. The sample lists about 170,000 clones, approximately 84% seen once, with over 2% in the top ten. These data are taken from a study of cytomegalovirus exposure and HLA in healthy donors. The trim removed 7 bases at V and 0 bases at J, leaving 4 bases unmatched. The CDR3 extends over 14 amino acids. Germline lookup yields CDR1 MNHNY and CDR2 SVGAGI (reference sequence). The sample consisted of PBMCs. The sequence came from a man aged 25-40 years in good health and CMV-seropositive. The chain couples TRBV6-6 to TRBJ2-7; the match to TRBD2 covers 9 bases. DNA for the CDR3: TGTGCCAGCACCGCGGGGGGGACCTCCTACGAGCAGTACTTC. This gives the protein CASTAGGTSYEQYF.